The source of this T cell receptor beta chain is a study of PD-1 blockade in classical Hodgkin lymphoma. Study outcomes and limitations: By C4D1, CD4+ diversity increased significantly, especially in complete responders. Complete responders had baseline diversity similar to newly diagnosed patients. Although disease activity or prior therapy may be involved, causes of the repertoire differences remain undefined.

The data were produced by immunoSEQ multiplex PCR, yet TCRdb's version contains in-frame clones alone and is incomplete. Of 50,000 to 65,000 clones detected, more than 90% appear once; the ten largest clones hold 8%. V lost 2 bases and J 2 bases, leaving 10 bases between the germline ends. Germline values: CDR1 LNHDA, CDR2 SQIVND (reference sequence). This CDR3 is built from 14 residues. Time point specified: cycle 4 day 1 (C4D1), after less than 7 weeks of nivolumab. Relapse after autologous stem cell transplantation occurred in every patient, and brentuximab vedotin exposure varied. Classification of best responses gave complete response, partial response or progressive disease. Details on this clone: What it binds is unknown.

This chain joins TRBV19 and TRBJ2-7; D possibly corresponds to TRBD2 (6 bases). This specimen was peripheral blood mononuclear cells (PBMCs), taken before the fourth cycle of nivolumab. The sequence came from a human donor with classical Hodgkin lymphoma. Here the CDR3 DNA reads TGTGCCAGTAGTATATCAACGGGAGCCTACGAGCAGTACTTC. Protein: CASSISTGAYEQYF. The whole variable domain, remainder taken from reference TRBV19 and TRBJ2-7, is DGGITQSPKYLFRKEGQNVTLSCEQNLNHDAMYWYRQDPGQGLRLIYYSQIVNDFQKGDIAEGYSVSREKKESFPLTVTSAQKNPTAFYLCASSISTGAYEQYFGPGTRLTVT.